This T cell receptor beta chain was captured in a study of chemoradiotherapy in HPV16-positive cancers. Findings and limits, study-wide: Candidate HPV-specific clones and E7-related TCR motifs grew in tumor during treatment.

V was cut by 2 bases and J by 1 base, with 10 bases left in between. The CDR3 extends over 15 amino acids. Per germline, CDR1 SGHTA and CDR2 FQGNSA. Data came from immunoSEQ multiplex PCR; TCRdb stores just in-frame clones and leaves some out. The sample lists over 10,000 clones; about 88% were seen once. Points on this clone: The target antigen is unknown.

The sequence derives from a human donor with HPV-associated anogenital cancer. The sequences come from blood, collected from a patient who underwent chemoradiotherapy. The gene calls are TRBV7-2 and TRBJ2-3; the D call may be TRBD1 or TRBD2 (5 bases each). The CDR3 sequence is CASSLIGGGTDTQYF. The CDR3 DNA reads TGTGCCAGCAGCTTAATTGGGGGTGGCACAGATACGCAGTATTTT. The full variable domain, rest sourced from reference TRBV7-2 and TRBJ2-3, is GAGVSQSPSNKVTEKGKDVELRCDPISGHTALYWYRQSLGQGLEFLIYFQGNSAPDKSGLPSDRFSAERTGGSVSTLTIQRTQQEDSAVYLCASSLIGGGTDTQYFGPGTRLTVL.